This T cell receptor beta chain comes out of a study of blood T cell repertoires in COVID-19. Study information: Acute and convalescent COVID-19 specimens originated in the United States, Italy and Spain. Sample material is recorded as cDNA or gDNA derived from T cells, B-cell-depleted T cells, or PBMCs.

Original processing notes: For nucleated cells, counts were estimated from reference gene primer amplification. This table comes from immunoSEQ multiplex PCR, and its TCRdb copy is limited to in-frame clones, with some not included. D and trimming were read from the DNA, whereas the V and J calls and clone size are those reported in that table. The data contain 40,000 to 45,000 clones, 70% to 90% of them singletons. CDR3 length: 14 residues. Trimming removed 1 base at V and 6 bases at J, with 9 bases between. Germline values: CDR1 SGHTA, CDR2 FQGNSA. The chain is built from TRBV7-2 and TRBJ1-4; D might be TRBD1 (5 bases). Sequenced: peripheral blood. The source is a man aged 60 to 69 with acute or convalescent COVID-19. CDR3 residues: CASSLDGTHEKLFF. CDR3 DNA: TGTGCCAGCAGCTTAGACGGGACTCATGAAAAACTGTTTTTT.